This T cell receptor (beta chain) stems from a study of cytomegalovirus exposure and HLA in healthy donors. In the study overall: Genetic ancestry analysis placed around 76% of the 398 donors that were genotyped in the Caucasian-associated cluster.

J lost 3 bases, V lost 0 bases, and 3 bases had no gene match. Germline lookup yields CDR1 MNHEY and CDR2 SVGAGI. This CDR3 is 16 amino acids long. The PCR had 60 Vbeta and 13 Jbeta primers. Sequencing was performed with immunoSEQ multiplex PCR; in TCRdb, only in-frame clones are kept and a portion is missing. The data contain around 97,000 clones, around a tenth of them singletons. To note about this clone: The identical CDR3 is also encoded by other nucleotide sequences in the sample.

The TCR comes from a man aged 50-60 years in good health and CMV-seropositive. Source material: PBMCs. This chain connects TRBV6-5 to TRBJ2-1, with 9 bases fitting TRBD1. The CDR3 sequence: CASSYSRDRVYNEQFF. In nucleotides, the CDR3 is TGTGCCAGCAGTTACTCCAGGGACAGGGTCTACAATGAGCAGTTCTTC.